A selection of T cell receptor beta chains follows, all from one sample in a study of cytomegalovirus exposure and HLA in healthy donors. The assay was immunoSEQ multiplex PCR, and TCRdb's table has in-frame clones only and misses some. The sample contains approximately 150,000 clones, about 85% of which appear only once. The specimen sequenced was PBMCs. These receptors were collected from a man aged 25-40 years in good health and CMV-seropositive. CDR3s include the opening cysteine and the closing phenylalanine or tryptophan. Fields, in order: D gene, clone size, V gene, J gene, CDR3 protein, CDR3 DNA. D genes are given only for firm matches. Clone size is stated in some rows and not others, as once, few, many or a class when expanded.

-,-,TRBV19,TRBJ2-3,CASLAPPFQYF,TGTGCCAGTTTGGCACCTCCTTTTCAGTATTTT
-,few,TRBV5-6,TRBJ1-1,CASSYRVSNTEAFF,TGTGCCAGCAGCTACAGGGTTTCGAACACTGAAGCTTTCTTT
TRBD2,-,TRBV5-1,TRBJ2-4,CASSWEGKNIQYF,TGCGCCAGCTCTTGGGAGGGCAAAAACATTCAGTACTTC
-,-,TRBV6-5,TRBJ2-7,CASGWRDYEQYF,TGTGCCAGCGGGTGGCGGGATTACGAGCAGTACTTC
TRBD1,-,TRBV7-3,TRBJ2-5,CASSTTGGSETQYF,TGTGCCAGCAGCACGACAGGGGGCAGCGAGACCCAGTACTTC
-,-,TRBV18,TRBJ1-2,CASSPRTEKHGYTF,TGTGCCAGCTCACCACGAACGGAGAAGCATGGCTACACCTTC
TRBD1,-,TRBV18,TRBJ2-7,CASSADRVYEQYF,TGTGCCAGCTCAGCCGACAGGGTCTACGAGCAGTACTTC
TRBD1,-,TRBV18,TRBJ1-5,CASSAGTGLNNQPQHF,TGTGCCAGCTCCGCCGGGACAGGGTTGAACAATCAGCCCCAGCATTTT
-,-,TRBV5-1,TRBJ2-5,CASSLYEKETQYF,TGCGCCAGCAGCTTGTACGAGAAAGAGACCCAGTACTTC
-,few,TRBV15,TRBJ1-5,CATSLRQSAPSNQPQHF,TGTGCCACCAGCCTTCGACAATCAGCCCCTAGCAATCAGCCCCAGCATTTT
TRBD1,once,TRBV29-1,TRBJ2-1,CSVRQGQVDNEQFF,TGCAGCGTTCGACAGGGACAGGTAGACAATGAGCAGTTCTTC
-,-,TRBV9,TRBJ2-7,CASSPRGSYEQYF,TGTGCCAGCAGCCCACGGGGGTCCTACGAGCAGTACTTC
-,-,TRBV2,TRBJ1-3,CASSEDRDSLSGNTIYF,TGTGCCAGCAGTGAGGATCGAGACAGTTTGTCTGGAAACACCATATATTTT
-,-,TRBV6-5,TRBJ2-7,CASSYTPLPTYEQYF,TGTGCCAGCAGTTATACGCCACTACCTACCTACGAGCAGTACTTC
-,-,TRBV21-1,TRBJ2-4,CASSKDAGAAKNIQYF,TGTGCCAGCAGCAAGGATGCAGGCGCAGCCAAAAACATTCAGTACTTC
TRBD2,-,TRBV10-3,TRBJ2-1,CAISADSGAYNEQFF,TGTGCCATCAGTGCGGATAGCGGGGCTTACAATGAGCAGTTCTTC
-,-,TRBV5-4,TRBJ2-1,CASSLRTVSYNEQFF,TGTGCCAGCAGCCTTCGGACAGTCTCCTACAATGAGCAGTTCTTC
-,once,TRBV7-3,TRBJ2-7,CASSLYHGPYEQYF,TGTGCCAGCAGCTTATATCATGGGCCCTACGAGCAGTACTTC
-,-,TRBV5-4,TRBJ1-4,CASSFKPNEKLFF,TGTGCCAGCAGCTTTAAGCCAAATGAAAAACTGTTTTTT
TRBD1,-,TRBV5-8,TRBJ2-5,CASTPVGTGLRGETQYF,TGTGCCAGCACCCCCGTCGGGACAGGGCTTAGAGGAGAGACCCAGTACTTC
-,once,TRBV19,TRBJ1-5,CASSTLGVQPQHF,TGTGCCAGTAGTACTCTCGGGGTTCAGCCCCAGCATTTT
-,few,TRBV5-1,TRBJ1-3,CASSSQGTGNTIYF,TGCGCCAGCAGCTCTCAGGGTACTGGAAACACCATATATTTT
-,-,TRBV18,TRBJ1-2,CASSPRYTDAYGYTF,TGTGCCAGCTCACCAAGATACACAGACGCCTATGGCTACACCTTC
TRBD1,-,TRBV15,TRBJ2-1,CATSTRQGGYNEQFF,TGTGCCACCAGTACAAGACAGGGGGGATACAATGAGCAGTTCTTC